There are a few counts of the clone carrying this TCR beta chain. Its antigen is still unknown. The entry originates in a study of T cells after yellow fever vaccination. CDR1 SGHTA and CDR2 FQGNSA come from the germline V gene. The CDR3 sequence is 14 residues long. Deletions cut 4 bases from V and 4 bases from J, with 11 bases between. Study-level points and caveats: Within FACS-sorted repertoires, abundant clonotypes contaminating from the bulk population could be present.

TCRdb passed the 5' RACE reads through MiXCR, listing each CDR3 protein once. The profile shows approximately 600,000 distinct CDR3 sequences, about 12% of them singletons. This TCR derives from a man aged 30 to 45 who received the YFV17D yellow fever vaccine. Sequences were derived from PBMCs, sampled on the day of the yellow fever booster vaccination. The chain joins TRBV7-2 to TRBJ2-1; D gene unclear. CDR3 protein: CASSYSAKYNEQFF. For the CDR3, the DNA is TGTGCCAGCAGCTACTCGGCGAAATACAATGAGCAGTTCTTC.